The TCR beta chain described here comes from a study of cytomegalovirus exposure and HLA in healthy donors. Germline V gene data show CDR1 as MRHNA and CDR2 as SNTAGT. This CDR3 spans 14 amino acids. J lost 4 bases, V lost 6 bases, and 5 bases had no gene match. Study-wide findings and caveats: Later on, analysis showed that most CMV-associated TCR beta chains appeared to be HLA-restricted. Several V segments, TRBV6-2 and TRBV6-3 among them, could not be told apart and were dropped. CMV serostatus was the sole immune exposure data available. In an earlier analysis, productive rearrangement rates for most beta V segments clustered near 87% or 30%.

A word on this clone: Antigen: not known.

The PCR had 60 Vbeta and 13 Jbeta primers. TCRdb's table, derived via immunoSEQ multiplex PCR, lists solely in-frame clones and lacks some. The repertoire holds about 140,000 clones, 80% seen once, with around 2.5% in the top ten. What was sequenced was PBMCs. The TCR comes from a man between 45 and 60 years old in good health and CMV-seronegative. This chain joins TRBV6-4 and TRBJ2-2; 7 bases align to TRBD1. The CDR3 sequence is CASRQAGGTGELFF. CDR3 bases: TGTGCCAGCAGACAAGCAGGGGGCACCGGGGAGCTGTTTTTT.